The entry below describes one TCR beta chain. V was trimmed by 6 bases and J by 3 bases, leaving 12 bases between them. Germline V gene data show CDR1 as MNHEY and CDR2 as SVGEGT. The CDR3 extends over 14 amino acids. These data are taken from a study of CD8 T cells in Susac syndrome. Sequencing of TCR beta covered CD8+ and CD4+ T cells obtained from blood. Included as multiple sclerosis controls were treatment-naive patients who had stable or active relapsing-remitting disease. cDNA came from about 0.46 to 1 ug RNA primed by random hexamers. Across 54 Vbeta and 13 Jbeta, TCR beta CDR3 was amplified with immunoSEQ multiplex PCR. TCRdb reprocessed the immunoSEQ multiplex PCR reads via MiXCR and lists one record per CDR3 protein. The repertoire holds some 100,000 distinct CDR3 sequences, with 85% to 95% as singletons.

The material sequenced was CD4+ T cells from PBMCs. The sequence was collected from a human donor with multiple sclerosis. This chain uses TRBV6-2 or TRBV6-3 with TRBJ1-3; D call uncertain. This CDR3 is CASRSSGYGNTIYF. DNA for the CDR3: TGTGCCAGCAGGTCAAGCGGTTATGGAAACACCATATATTTT.